This T cell receptor (beta chain) was sequenced during a study of blood T cells in healthy people across ages. Regarding the study as a whole: Higher naive T cell percentage went strongly together with higher TCR beta diversity.

Alongside a J-beta primer mix, a sample-barcoded 5' primer served in a second PCR lasting about 6 to 12 cycles. TCRdb re-called the 5' RACE reads through MiXCR, storing one row per CDR3 protein. This repertoire shows roughly 1.4 million distinct CDR3 sequences, 59% found once; its top ten account for more than 6%. The V and J ends lost 2 bases and 2 bases, in that order; junction bases with no gene match: 6. Germline-derived CDR1 and CDR2 are LGHNA and YSLEER. The CDR3 runs to 15 residues. Turning to this clonotype: The antigen is not known.

The TCR was taken from a man aged 18 to 30 in good health. V is TRBV4-3 and J is TRBJ2-7, with 7 bases identical to TRBD1. Sequencing input: blood. CDR3 loop: CASSQQGGSAYEQYF. The CDR3 nucleotides are TGCGCCAGCAGCCAACAAGGGGGCTCGGCCTACGAGCAGTACTTC.